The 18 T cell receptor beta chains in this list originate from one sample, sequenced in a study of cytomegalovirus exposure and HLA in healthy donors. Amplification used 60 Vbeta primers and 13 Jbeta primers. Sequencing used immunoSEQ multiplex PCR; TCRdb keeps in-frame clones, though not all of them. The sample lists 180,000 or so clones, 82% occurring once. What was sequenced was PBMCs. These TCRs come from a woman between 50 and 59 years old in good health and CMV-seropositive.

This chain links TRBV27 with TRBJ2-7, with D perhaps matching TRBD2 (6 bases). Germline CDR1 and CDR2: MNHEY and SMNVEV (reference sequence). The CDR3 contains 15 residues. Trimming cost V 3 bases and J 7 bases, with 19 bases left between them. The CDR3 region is CASSFAVGGRVEQYF. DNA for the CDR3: TGTGCCAGCAGTTTCGCCGTGGGAGGTCGAGTGGAGCAGTACTTC.

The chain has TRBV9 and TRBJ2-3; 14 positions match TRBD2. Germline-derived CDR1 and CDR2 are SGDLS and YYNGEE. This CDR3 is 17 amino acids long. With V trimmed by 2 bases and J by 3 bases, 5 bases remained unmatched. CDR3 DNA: TGTGCCAGCAGCGTCGGGACTAGCGGGAGTAGGACAGATACGCAGTATTTT. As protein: CASSVGTSGSRTDTQYF. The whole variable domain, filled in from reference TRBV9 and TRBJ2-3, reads DSGVTQTPKHLITATGQRVTLRCSPRSGDLSVYWYQQSLDQGLQFLIQYYNGEERAKGNILERFSAQQFPDLHSELNLSSLELGDSALYFCASSVGTSGSRTDTQYFGPGTRLTVL.

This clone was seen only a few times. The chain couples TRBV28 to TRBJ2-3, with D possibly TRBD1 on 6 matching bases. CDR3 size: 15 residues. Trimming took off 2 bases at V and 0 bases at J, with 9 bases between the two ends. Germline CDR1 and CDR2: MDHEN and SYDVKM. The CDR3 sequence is CASSLNRVSTDTQYF. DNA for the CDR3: TGTGCCAGCAGTTTAAACAGGGTCAGCACAGATACGCAGTATTTT.

Here the CDR3 reads CASSAGETQYF. CDR3 sequence (DNA): TGTGCCAGCAGTGCCGGAGAGACCCAGTACTTC. The chain links TRBV25-1 to TRBJ2-5, with D uncertain. Germline V gene data show CDR1 as MGHDK and CDR2 as SYGVNS. Deletions cut 4 bases from V and 4 bases from J, with 4 bases between. The CDR3 runs 11 residues.

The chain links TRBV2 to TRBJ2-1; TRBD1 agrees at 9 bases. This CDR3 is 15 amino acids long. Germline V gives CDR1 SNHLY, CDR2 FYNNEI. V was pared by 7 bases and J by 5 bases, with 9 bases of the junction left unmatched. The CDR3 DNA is TGTGCCAGCACCAGGACCGGGACAGGGCACAATGAGCAGTTCTTC. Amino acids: CASTRTGTGHNEQFF.

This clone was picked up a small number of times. CDR3: CASSMGLGETQYF. DNA of the CDR3: TGCGCCAGCAGCATGGGACTAGGAGAGACCCAGTACTTC. This rearrangement joins TRBV5-1 to TRBJ2-5; 8 nucleotides agree with TRBD2. This CDR3 comprises 13 residues. From germline, CDR1 is SGHRS and CDR2 YFSETQ. V shed 4 bases, J shed 4 bases, and the junction held 3 bases outside the gene matches.

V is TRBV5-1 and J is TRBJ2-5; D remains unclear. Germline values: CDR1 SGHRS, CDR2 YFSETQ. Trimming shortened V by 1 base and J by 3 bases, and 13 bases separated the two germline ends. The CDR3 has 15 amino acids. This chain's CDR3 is CASSLTFGQEETQYF. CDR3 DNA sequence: TGCGCCAGCAGCTTGACGTTTGGTCAGGAAGAGACCCAGTACTTC.

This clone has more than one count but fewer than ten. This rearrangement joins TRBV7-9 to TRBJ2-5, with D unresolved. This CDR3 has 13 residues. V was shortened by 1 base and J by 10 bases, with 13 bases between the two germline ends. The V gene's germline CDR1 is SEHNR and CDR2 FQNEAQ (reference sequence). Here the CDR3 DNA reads TGTGCCAGCAGCTTAGGGTCAATCAGGATCCAGTACTTC. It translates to CASSLGSIRIQYF.

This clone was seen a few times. CDR3 loop: CASSYSRGLQPQHF. Written as DNA, the CDR3 is TGTGCCAGCAGTTACTCGCGGGGGCTTCAGCCCCAGCATTTT. The rearrangement uses TRBV6-5 and TRBJ1-5, with D perhaps TRBD1 (6 bases). CDR3 length: 14 residues. The ends were cut back, 0 bases at V and 6 bases at J, with 9 bases in the middle. Germline CDR1 is MNHEY and CDR2 is SVGAGI.

The CDR3 DNA sequence: TGCGCCAGCAGCTTGGAGGTAGCGGGGCCTCGCAATGAGCAGTTCTTC. This gives the protein CASSLEVAGPRNEQFF. The chain joins TRBV5-1 to TRBJ2-1; TRBD2 matches 8 bases. J gave up 6 bases and V 0 bases, and 8 bases lay outside the gene matches. Germline assignment: CDR1 SGHRS and CDR2 YFSETQ. CDR3 length equals 16 residues.

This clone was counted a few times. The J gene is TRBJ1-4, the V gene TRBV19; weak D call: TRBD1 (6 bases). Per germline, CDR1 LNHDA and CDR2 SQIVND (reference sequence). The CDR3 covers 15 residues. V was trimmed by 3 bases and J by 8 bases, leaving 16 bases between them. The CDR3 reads CASSIGGRGREKLFF. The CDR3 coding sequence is TGTGCCAGTAGTATCGGAGGCAGGGGACGAGAAAAACTGTTTTTT.

CDR3 nucleotides: TGTGCCAGCAGTTTAAAGGGAGCAACTAATGAAAAACTGTTTTTT. Translated, it gives CASSLKGATNEKLFF. The gene calls are TRBV27 and TRBJ1-4; D unresolved. The CDR3 totals 15 residues. Trimming took off 2 bases at V and 0 bases at J, with 7 bases between the two ends. Germline CDR1 and CDR2: MNHEY and SMNVEV (reference sequence).

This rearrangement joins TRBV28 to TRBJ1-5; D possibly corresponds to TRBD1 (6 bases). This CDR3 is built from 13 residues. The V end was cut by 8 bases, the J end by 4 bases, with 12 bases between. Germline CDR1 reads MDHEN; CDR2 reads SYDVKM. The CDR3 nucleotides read TGTGCCAGCTGGGGGCGCTTTAATCAGCCCCAGCATTTT. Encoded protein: CASWGRFNQPQHF. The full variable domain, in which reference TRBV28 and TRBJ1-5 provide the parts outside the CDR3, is DVKVTQSSRYLVKRTGEKVFLECVQDMDHENMFWYRQDPGLGLRLIYFSYDVKMKEKGDIPEGYSVSREKKERFSLILESASTNQTSMYLCASWGRFNQPQHFGDGTRLSIL.

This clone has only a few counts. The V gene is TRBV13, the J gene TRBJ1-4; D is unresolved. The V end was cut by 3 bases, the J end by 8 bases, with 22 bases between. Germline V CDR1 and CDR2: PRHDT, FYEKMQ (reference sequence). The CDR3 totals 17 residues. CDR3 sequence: CASSLWEGANIREKLFF. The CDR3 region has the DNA TGTGCCAGCAGCTTGTGGGAGGGAGCAAACATTAGAGAAAAACTGTTTTTT.

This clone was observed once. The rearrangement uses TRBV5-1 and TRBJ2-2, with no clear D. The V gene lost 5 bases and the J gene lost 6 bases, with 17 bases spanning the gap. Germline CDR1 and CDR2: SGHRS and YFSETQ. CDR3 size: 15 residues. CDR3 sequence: CASSPFSLPAGELFF. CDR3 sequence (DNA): TGCGCCAGCAGTCCCTTTAGCTTGCCGGCCGGGGAGCTGTTTTTT.

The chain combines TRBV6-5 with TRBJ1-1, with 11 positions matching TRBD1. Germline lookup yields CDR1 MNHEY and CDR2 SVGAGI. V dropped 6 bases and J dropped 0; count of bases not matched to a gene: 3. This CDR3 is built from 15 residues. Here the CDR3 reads CASSRDRGMNTEAFF. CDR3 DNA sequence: TGTGCCAGCAGCAGGGACAGGGGGATGAACACTGAAGCTTTCTTT.

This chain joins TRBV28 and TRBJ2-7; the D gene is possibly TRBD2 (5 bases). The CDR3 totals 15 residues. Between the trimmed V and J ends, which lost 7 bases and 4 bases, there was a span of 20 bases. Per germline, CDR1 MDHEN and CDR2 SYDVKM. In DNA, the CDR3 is TGTGCCAGCACCCCTTTCGTGGGAGAAGGGTACGAGCAGTACTTC. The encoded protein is CASTPFVGEGYEQYF.

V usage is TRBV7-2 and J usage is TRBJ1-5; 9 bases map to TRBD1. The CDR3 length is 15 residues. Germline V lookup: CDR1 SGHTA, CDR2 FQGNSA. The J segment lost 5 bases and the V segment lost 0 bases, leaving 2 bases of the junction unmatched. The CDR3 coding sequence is TGTGCCAGCAGCTTAGCGGGGACAGGGTATCAGCCCCAGCATTTT. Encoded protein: CASSLAGTGYQPQHF.